Each of the 9 T cell receptor beta chains below was sequenced from the same sample in a study of T cells in Graves' hyperthyroidism and ophthalmopathy. TCR beta CDR3 region amplification was performed from RNA transcripts. During a first-round RT-PCR of the TCR CDR3, the HTBI primer set was used. TCRdb re-derived calls from the multiplex PCR reads in MiXCR, one entry per CDR3 protein. The data contain about 700,000 distinct CDR3 sequences, approximately 15% of them singletons. Sequencing was performed on blood. These receptors were obtained from a woman under 30 with Graves' hyperthyroidism.

This clonotype was detected ten times or more. The chain recombines TRBV28 with TRBJ1-1, with D maybe TRBD1 (6 bases). Deletions cut 6 bases from V and 8 bases from J, with 16 bases between. CDR1 is MDHEN, CDR2 SYDVKM, per germline. CDR3 size: 13 residues. In nucleotides, the CDR3 is TGTGCCAGCAGGCCTACCGGGACACCCGAAGCTTTCTTT. This codes for CASRPTGTPEAFF.

The rearrangement links TRBV19 to TRBJ2-1, with TRBD1 matching over 8 bases. J was trimmed by 5 bases and V by 8 bases; bases with no gene match: 8. This CDR3 comprises 14 residues. Germline CDR1 LNHDA, CDR2 SQIVND (reference sequence). Here the CDR3 reads CASCATDRDNEQFF. In DNA form, the CDR3 reads TGTGCCAGTTGTGCAACGGACAGGGACAATGAGCAGTTCTTC.

The V gene is TRBV4-3, the J gene TRBJ2-1; possibly TRBD2 for D (6 bases). V gave up 1 base and J gave up 4 bases, with 14 bases separating them. CDR1 LGHNA and CDR2 YSLEER come from the germline V gene. The CDR3 runs 16 residues. The CDR3 protein is CASSQGVAGRYNEQFF. In DNA, the CDR3 is TGCGCCAGCAGCCAAGGGGTGGCGGGGCGATACAATGAGCAGTTCTTC.

This clonotype was seen at least ten times. The chain is built from TRBV20-1 and TRBJ2-1; 9 nucleotides match TRBD1. This CDR3 is 14 amino acids long. CDR1 and CDR2 (germline): DFQATT, SNEGSKA (reference sequence). V gave up 6 bases and J gave up 3 bases; unmatched junction bases: 6. As DNA, the CDR3 is TGCAGTGCAACCCGGACAGGGGTCTACAATGAGCAGTTCTTC. This gives the protein CSATRTGVYNEQFF.

There are a few counts of this clonotype. This chain joins TRBV5-1 and TRBJ2-3; D might be TRBD1 (5 bases). The germline V and J ends were trimmed by 2 bases and 1 base, with 17 bases remaining between them. Per germline, CDR1 SGHRS and CDR2 YFSETQ. CDR3 length: 17 amino acids. The CDR3 region is CASSFEQQDGGTDTQYF. The CDR3 DNA is TGCGCCAGCAGCTTCGAGCAACAGGATGGGGGCACAGATACGCAGTATTTT.

The chain joins TRBV6-6 to TRBJ1-2; the D is unclear. The germline V gene has CDR1 MNHNY and CDR2 SVGAGI (reference sequence). V gave up 2 bases and J gave up 1 base, with 8 bases separating them. The CDR3 has 14 residues. CDR3 protein: CASSYRGVNYGYTF. The CDR3 DNA follows: TGTGCCAGCAGTTACCGTGGGGTTAACTATGGCTACACCTTC.

V is TRBV7-9 and J is TRBJ1-5; weak D call: TRBD1 (5 bases). The CDR3 sequence is 13 residues long. Trimming cost V 3 bases and J 4 bases, with 7 bases left between them. The germline V gene encodes CDR1 SEHNR and CDR2 FQNEAQ (reference sequence). The CDR3 reads CASSFKGNQPQHF. In nucleotides, the CDR3 is TGTGCCAGCAGCTTTAAGGGGAATCAGCCCCAGCATTTT.

This clonotype was seen ten or more times. The rearrangement joins TRBV13 to TRBJ2-7; possibly TRBD1 or TRBD2 for D (5 bases each). Trimming cost V 5 bases and J 4 bases, with 15 bases left between them. This CDR3 spans 14 amino acids. CDR1 PRHDT and CDR2 FYEKMQ come from the germline V gene (reference sequence). The CDR3 here is CASSPTRGRYEQYF. In DNA, the CDR3 is TGTGCCAGCAGCCCCACTAGGGGTCGTTACGAGCAGTACTTC.

This clonotype was seen ten or more times. V is TRBV7-8 and J is TRBJ2-1; possibly TRBD1 for D (5 bases). This CDR3 contains 12 residues. The germline V gene encodes CDR1 SGHVS and CDR2 FQNEAQ. The V end was cut by 5 bases, the J end by 10 bases, with 12 bases between. The CDR3 loop reads CASSARTKEQFF. In nucleotides, the CDR3 is TGTGCCAGCAGCGCGAGGACAAAAGAGCAGTTCTTC.